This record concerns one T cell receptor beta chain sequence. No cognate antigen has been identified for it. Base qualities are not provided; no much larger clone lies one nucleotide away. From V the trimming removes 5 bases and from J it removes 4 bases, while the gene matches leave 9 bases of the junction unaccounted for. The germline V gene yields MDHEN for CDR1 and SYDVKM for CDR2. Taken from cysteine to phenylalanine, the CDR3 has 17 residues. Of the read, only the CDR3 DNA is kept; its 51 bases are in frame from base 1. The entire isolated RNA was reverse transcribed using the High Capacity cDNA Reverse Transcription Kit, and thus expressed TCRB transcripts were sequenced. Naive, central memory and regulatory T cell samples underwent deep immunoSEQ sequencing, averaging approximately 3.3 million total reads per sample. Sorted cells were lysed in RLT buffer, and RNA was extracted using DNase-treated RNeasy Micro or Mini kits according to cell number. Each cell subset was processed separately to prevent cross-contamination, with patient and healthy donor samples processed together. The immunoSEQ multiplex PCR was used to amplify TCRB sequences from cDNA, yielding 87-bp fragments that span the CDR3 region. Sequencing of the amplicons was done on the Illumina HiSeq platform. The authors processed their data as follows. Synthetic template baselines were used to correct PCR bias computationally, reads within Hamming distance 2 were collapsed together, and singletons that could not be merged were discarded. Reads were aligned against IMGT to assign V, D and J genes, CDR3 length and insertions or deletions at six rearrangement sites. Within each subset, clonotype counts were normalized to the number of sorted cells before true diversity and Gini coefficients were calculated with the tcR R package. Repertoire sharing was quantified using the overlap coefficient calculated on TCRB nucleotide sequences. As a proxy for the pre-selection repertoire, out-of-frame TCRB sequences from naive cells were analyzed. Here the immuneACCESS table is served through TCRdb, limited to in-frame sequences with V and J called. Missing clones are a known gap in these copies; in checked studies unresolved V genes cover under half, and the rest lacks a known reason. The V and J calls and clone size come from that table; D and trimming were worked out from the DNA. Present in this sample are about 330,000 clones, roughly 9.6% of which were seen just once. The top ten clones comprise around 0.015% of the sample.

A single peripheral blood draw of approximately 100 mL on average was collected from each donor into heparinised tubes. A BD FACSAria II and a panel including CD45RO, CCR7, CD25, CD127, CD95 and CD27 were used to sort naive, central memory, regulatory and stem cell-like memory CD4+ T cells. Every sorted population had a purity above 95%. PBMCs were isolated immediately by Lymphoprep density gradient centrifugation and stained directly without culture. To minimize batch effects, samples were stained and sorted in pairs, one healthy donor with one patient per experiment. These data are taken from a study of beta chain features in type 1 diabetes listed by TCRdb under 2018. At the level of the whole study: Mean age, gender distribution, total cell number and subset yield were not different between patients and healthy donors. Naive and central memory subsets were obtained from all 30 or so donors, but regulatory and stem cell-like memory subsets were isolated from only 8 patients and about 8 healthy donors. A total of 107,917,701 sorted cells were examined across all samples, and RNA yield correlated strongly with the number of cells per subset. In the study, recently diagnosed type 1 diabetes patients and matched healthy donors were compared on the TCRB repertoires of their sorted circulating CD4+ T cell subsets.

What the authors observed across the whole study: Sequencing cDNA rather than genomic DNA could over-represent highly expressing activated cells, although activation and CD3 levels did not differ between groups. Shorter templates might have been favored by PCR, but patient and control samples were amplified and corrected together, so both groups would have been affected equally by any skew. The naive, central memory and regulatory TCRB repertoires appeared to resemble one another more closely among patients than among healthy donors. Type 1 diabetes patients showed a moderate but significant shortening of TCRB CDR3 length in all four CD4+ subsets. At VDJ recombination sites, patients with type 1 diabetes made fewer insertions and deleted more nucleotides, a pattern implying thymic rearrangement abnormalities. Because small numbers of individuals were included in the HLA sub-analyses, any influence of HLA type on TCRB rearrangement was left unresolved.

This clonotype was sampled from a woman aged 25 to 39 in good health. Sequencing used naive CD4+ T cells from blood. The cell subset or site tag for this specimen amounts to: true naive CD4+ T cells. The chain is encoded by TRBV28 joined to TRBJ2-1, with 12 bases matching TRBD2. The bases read TGTGCCAGCAGTCCTTCCAGACTAGCGGGAGATTACAATGAGCAGTTCTTC. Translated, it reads CASSPSRLAGDYNEQFF.